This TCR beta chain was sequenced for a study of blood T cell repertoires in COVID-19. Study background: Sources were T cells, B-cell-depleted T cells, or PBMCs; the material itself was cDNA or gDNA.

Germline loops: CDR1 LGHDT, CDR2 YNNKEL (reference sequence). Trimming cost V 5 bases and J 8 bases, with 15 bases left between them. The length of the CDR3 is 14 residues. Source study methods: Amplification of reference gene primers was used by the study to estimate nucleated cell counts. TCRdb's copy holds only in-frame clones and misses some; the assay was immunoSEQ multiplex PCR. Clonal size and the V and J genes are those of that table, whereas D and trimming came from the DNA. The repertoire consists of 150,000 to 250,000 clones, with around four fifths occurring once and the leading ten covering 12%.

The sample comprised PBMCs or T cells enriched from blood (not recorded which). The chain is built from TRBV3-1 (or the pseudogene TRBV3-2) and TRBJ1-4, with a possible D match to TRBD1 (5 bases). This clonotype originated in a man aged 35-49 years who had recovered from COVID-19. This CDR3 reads CASSYRGFREKLFF. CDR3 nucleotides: TGTGCCAGCAGCTATCGGGGGTTTCGAGAAAAACTGTTTTTT.